This TCR beta chain was sequenced in a study of OX40 agonist ivuxolimab in advanced cancers. Across the study: The patients received ivuxolimab by intravenous route every 2 weeks at 0.01 to 10 mg/kg. Notes on the study in general: On average, a greater number of expanded clones characterised CD8+ T cells relative to CD4+. The antigen specificity of the peripheral T cells (those that were expanded) was not determined. With doses of 0.1 to 3.0 mg/kg, CD4+ and CD8+ blood T cells had undergone clonal expansion by week 6.

Germline lookup yields CDR1 SGDLS and CDR2 YYNGEE. The germline V and J ends were trimmed by 3 bases and 1 base, with 1 base remaining between them. This CDR3 spans 11 amino acids. TCRdb's copy holds only in-frame clones and misses some; the assay was immunoSEQ multiplex PCR. Of some 75,000 clones listed, 70% to 90% are singletons. Note on this clone: The target antigen is unknown.

This receptor was obtained from an adult with an advanced solid tumor such as melanoma, head and neck, liver or kidney cancer. The rearrangement joins TRBV9 to TRBJ2-5, with D unresolved. The specimen was CD4+ or CD8+ T cells sorted from blood, collected in a trial of the OX40 agonist ivuxolimab. The CDR3, as DNA: TGTGCCAGCAGCGCCCAAGAGACCCAGTACTTC. Translation gives CASSAQETQYF.